This TCR beta chain was profiled in a study of T cells in Graves' hyperthyroidism and ophthalmopathy. Study-wide results and caveats: Most thyroid clonotypes with frequency above 0.001 were detected in blood.

The CDR3 is 14 residues long. J lost 10 bases, V lost 1 base, and 7 bases had no gene match. Germline CDR1 reads LGHDT; CDR2 reads YNNKEL (reference sequence). There are a few counts of this clonotype. Antigen: not known. Clinical symptoms, serum thyroxine and TRAb, thyroid ultrasound and orbital computed tomography together formed the diagnostic basis. RNA transcripts served as the template for amplifying TCR beta CDR3 regions. An initial round of RT-PCR targeting the TCR CDR3 relied on the HTBI primer set. TCRdb called the multiplex PCR reads again in MiXCR, with one record for every CDR3 protein. The sample holds more than 500,000 distinct CDR3 sequences, approximately 16% seen once.

The rearrangement links TRBV3-1 to TRBJ2-1; 7 bases are shared with TRBD2. Sequenced sample: blood. The clonotype originates from a woman aged 30 to 39 with Graves' ophthalmopathy. CDR3 sequence (DNA): TGTGCCAGCAGCCAAGGGGTGACTAGCTGGGAGCAGTTCTTC. Protein: CASSQGVTSWEQFF.